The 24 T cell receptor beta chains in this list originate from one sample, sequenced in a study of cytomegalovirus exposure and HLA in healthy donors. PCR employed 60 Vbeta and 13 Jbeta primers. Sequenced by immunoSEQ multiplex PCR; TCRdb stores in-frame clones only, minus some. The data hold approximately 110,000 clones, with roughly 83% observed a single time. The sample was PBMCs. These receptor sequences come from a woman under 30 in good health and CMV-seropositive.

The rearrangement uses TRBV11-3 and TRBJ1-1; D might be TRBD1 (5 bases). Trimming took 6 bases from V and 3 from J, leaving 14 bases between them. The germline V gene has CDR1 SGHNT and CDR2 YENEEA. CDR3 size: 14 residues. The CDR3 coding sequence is TGTGCCAGCAGAAGACCCGGACAACACACTGAAGCTTTCTTT. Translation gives CASRRPGQHTEAFF.

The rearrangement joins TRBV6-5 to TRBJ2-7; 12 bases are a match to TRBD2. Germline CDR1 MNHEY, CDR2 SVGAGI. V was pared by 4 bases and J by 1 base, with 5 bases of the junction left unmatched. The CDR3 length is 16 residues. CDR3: CASSFSSGRESYEQYF. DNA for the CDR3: TGTGCCAGCAGTTTCTCTAGCGGGAGGGAGTCCTACGAGCAGTACTTC.

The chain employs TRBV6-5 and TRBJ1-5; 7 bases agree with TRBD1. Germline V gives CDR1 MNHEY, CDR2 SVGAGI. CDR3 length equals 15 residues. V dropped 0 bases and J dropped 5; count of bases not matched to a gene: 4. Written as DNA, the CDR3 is TGTGCCAGCAGTTACTCTCCAGGGGGTGATCAGCCCCAGCATTTT. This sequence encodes CASSYSPGGDQPQHF.

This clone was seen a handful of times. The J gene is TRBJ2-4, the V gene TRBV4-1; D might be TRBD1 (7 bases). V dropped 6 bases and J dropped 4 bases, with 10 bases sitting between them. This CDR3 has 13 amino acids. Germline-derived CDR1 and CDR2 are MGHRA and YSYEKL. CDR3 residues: CASREGAKNIQYF. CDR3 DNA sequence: TGCGCCAGCAGGGAGGGGGCAAAAAACATTCAGTACTTC.

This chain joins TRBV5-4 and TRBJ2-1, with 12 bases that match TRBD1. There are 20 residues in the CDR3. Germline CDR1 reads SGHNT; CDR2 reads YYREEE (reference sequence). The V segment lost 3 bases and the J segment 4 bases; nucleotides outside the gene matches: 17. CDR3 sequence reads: CASSCPGQGAGALVYNEQFF. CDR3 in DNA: TGTGCCAGCAGCTGCCCGGGACAGGGGGCAGGAGCCTTGGTTTACAATGAGCAGTTCTTC.

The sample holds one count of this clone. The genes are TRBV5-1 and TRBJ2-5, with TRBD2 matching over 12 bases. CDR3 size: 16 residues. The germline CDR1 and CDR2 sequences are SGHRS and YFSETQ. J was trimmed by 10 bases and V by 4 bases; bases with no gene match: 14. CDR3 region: CASSQGGLAGRGGQYF. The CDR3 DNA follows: TGCGCCAGCAGCCAGGGCGGACTAGCGGGAAGAGGAGGCCAGTACTTC.

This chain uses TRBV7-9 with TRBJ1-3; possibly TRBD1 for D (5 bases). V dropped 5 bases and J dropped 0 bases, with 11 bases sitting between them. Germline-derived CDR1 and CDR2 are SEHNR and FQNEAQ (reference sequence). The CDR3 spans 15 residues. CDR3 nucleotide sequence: TGTGCCAGCAGCCCAAAGGGGAACTCTGGAAACACCATATATTTT. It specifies CASSPKGNSGNTIYF.

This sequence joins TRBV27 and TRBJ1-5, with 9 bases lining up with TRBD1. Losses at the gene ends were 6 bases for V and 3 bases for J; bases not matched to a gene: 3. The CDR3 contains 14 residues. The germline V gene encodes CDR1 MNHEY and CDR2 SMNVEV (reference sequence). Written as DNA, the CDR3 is TGTGCCAGCAGCTGGACAGGGGCCAATCAGCCCCAGCATTTT. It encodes CASSWTGANQPQHF.

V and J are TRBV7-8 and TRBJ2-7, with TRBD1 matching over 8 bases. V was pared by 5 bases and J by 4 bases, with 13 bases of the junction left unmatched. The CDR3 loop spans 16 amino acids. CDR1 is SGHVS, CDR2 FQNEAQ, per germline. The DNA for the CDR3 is TGTGCCAGCAGCCCGTTACTCGGACAGGGATTATACGAGCAGTACTTC. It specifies CASSPLLGQGLYEQYF.

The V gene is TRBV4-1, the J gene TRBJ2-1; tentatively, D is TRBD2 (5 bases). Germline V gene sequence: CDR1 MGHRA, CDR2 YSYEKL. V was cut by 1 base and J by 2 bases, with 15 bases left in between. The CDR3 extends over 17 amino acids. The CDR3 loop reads CASSQVGSAVTYNEQFF. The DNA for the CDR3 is TGCGCCAGCAGCCAAGTAGGATCAGCGGTCACCTACAATGAGCAGTTCTTC.

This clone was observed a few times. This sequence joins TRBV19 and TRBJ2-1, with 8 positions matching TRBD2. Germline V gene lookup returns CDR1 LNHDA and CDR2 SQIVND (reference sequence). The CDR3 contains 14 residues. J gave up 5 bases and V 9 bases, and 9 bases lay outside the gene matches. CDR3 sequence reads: CARCIGRDHNEQFF. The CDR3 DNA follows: TGTGCCAGATGCATCGGGAGGGACCACAATGAGCAGTTCTTC.

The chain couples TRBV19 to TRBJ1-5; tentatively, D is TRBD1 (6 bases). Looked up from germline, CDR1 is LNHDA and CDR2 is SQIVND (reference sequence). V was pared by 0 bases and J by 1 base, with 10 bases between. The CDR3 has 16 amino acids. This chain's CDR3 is CASSIEGAGSNQPQHF. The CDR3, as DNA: TGTGCCAGTAGTATAGAGGGGGCAGGAAGCAATCAGCCCCAGCATTTT.

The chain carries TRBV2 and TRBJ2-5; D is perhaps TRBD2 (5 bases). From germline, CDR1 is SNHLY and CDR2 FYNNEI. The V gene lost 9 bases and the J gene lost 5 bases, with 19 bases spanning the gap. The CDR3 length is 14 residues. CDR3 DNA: TGTGCCAGTAGATGGTTCGGGAAAGGGGAGACCCAGTACTTC. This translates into CASRWFGKGETQYF.

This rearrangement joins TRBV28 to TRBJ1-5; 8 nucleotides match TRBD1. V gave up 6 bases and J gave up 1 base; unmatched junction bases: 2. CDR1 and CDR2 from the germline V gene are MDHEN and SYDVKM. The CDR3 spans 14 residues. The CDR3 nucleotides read TGTGCCAGCAGGCAGGGGGCGAGCAATCAGCCCCAGCATTTT. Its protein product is CASRQGASNQPQHF.

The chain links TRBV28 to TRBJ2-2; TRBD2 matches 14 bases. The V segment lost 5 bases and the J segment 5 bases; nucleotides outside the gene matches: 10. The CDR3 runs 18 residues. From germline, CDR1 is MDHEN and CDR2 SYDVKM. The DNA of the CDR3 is TGTGCCAGCAGTGGGACTAGCGGGAGCGTTGTAAGGACCGGGGAGCTGTTTTTT. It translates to CASSGTSGSVVRTGELFF.

The CDR3: CASIKNRGRTGELFF. CDR3 DNA: TGTGCCAGCATCAAAAACAGGGGGCGTACCGGGGAGCTGTTTTTT. The chain employs TRBV5-6 and TRBJ2-2, with TRBD1 matching over 9 bases. The CDR3 sequence is 15 residues long. With V trimmed by 6 bases and J by 5 bases, 8 bases remained unmatched. The germline CDR1 and CDR2 sequences are SGHDT and YYEEEE.

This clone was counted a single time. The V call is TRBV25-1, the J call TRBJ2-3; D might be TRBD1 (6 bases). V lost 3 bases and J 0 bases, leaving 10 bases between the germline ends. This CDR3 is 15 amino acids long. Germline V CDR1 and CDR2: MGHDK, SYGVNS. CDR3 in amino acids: CASSEGTYSTDTQYF. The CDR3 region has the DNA TGTGCCAGCAGTGAGGGGACATACAGCACAGATACGCAGTATTTT.

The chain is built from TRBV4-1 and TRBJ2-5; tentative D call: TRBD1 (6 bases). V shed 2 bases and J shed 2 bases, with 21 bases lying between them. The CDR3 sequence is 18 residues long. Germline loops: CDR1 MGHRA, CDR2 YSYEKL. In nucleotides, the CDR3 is TGCGCCAGCAGCCAACTGAGAGGGGGACATACTAAACAAGAGACCCAGTACTTC. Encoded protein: CASSQLRGGHTKQETQYF.

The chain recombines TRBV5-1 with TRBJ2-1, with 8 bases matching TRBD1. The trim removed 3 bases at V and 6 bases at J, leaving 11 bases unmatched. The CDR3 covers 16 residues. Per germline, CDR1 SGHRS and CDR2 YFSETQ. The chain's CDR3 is CASSSQGQGAFNEQFF. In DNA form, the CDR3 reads TGCGCCAGCAGCTCCCAGGGGCAGGGGGCTTTCAATGAGCAGTTCTTC.

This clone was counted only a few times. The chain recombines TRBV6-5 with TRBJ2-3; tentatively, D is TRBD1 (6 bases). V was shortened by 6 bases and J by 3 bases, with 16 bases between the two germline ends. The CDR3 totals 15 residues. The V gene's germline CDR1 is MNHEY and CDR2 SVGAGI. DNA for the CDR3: TGTGCCAGCAGACTCCGGACAGACGGTACAGATACGCAGTATTTT. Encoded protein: CASRLRTDGTDTQYF.

The CDR3 loop is CASSDPGTVYEQYF. In DNA form, the CDR3 reads TGTGCCAGCAGTGATCCCGGGACAGTCTACGAGCAGTACTTC. The rearrangement uses TRBV6-1 and TRBJ2-7; 7 positions agree with TRBD1. The germline CDR1 and CDR2 sequences are MNHNS and SASEGT. J was trimmed by 3 bases and V by 3 bases; bases with no gene match: 5. The CDR3 has 14 amino acids.

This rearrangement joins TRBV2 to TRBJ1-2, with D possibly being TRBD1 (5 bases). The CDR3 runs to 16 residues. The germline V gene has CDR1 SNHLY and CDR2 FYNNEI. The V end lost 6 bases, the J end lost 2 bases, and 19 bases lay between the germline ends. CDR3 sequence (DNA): TGTGCCAGCAGCATATTCAGGGAGGGCCACAACTATGGCTACACCTTC. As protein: CASSIFREGHNYGYTF.

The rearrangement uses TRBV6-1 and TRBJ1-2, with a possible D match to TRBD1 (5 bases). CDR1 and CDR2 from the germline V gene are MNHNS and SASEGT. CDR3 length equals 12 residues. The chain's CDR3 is CAVRGRLDGYTF. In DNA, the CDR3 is TGTGCTGTGCGGGGCAGGTTGGATGGCTACACCTTC.

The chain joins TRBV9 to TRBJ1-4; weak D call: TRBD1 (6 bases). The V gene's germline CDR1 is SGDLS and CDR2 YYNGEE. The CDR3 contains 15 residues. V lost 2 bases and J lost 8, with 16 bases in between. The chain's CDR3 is CASSVRDNSGEKLFF. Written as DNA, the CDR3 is TGTGCCAGCAGCGTTCGGGACAACTCGGGGGAAAAACTGTTTTTT.